The following is a T cell receptor beta chain sequence with its context. The authors' processing: Estimation of nucleated cell counts relied on the amplification of reference gene primers. Clones were sequenced by immunoSEQ multiplex PCR, and TCRdb holds only the in-frame ones, with some missing. That table gives V, J and clone size, and the DNA gave D and trimming. The data contain 30,000 to 40,000 clones, around 84% of them singletons. While infection was still active, Seattle patients were enrolled and then followed longitudinally. This specimen comes from a study of blood T cell repertoires in COVID-19. Study summary: Acute and convalescent COVID-19 samples came from the United States, Italy and Spain. Nucleic acid was either cDNA or gDNA, and it came from T cells, B-cell-depleted T cells, or PBMCs.

CDR1 MNHEY and CDR2 SMNVEV come from the germline V gene (reference sequence). With 3 bases clipped from V and 4 bases from J, the junction kept 4 bases outside the gene matches. The CDR3 has 15 amino acids. The sequence came from a man in his 60s with COVID-19, enrolled during active disease. This chain connects TRBV27 to TRBJ1-5; 9 bases match TRBD1. The sequencing sample was made of peripheral blood. CDR3 loop: CASSLGGQGNQPQHF. The CDR3 nucleotides read TGTGCCAGCAGTTTGGGGGGACAGGGTAATCAGCCCCAGCATTTT.